These T cell receptor beta chains were read from a single sample in a study of vaccination and CD4 T cells after COVID-19. TCRdb reprocessed the PCR reads via MiXCR and lists one record per CDR3 protein. The table lists fewer than 30,000 distinct CDR3 sequences, approximately 50% of them singletons. These TCRs' antigens remain unknown. Source: CD4+ T cells from blood, cultured in vitro, taken before SARS-CoV-2 vaccination. These receptors were collected from a human donor who received a COVID-19 vaccine. Both conserved end residues are part of each CDR3. D genes are given only for firm matches. For some rows the clone size is stated as once, few or many, or as a class when expanded; others skip it.

>TRBV12-5|few|TRBJ1-5|.
CASGLSVVGQPQHF
TGTGCTAGTGGTTTAAGTGTAGTGGGTCAGCCCCAGCATTTT
>TRBV10-3|once|TRBJ2-5|.
CAINPGVQETQYF
TGTGCCATCAATCCCGGGGTCCAAGAGACCCAGTACTTC
>TRBV24-1|.|TRBJ2-3|TRBD1
CATSGPRRDRGADTQYF
TGTGCCACCAGTGGGCCCCGACGGGACAGGGGGGCAGATACGCAGTATTTT
>TRBV24-1|.|TRBJ2-3|.
CATSESGFQPHTQYF
TGTGCCACCAGTGAGTCGGGTTTCCAGCCCCATACGCAGTATTTT
>TRBV6-1|.|TRBJ1-1|TRBD1
CASSPGQGHGNTEAFF
TGTGCCAGCAGTCCGGGACAGGGGCACGGTAACACTGAAGCTTTCTTT
>TRBV24-1|few|TRBJ2-3|TRBD1
CATSDSGTGAFADTQYF
TGTGCCACCAGTGACTCCGGGACAGGGGCTTTCGCAGATACGCAGTATTTT
>TRBV9|.|TRBJ2-7|.
CASSVGPGTYYEQYF
TGTGCCAGCAGCGTAGGCCCCGGGACTTACTACGAGCAGTACTTC
>TRBV20-1|.|TRBJ2-1|TRBD2
CSAPGRTSGGASGEQFF
TGCAGTGCCCCGGGCCGCACTAGCGGGGGGGCCTCGGGTGAGCAGTTCTTC
>TRBV5-8|few|TRBJ1-6|.
CASSLRHRAKNSPLHF
TGTGCCAGCAGCCTGCGGCACAGGGCAAAAAATTCACCCCTCCACTTT
>TRBV27|.|TRBJ2-7|.
CASSLGRRTYEQYF
TGTGCCAGCAGTTTAGGCAGGAGGACCTACGAGCAGTACTTC
>TRBV4-1|.|TRBJ1-5|TRBD1
CASSPTGGGSNQPQHF
TGCGCCAGCAGCCCTACAGGGGGCGGAAGCAATCAGCCCCAGCATTTT
>TRBV24-1|few|TRBJ2-5|TRBD2
CATSGTSGGFQETQYF
TGTGCCACCAGTGGGACTAGCGGGGGGTTCCAAGAGACCCAGTACTTC
>TRBV20-1|.|TRBJ1-1|.
CSASNVANTEAFF
TGCAGTGCTAGTAATGTGGCGAACACTGAAGCTTTCTTT
>TRBV12-3/TRBV12-4|.|TRBJ1-2|TRBD1
CASSSSGGAGGYTF
TGTGCCAGCAGTTCCTCAGGGGGCGCGGGTGGCTACACCTTC
>TRBV12-3/TRBV12-4|.|TRBJ1-1|.
CASKRTANTEAFF
TGTGCCAGCAAGCGTACAGCGAACACTGAAGCTTTCTTT
>TRBV19|.|TRBJ2-7|.
CASSTRDSWGNEQYF
TGTGCCAGTAGTACGCGGGACAGCTGGGGGAACGAGCAGTACTTC
>TRBV2|.|TRBJ2-7|TRBD2
CASSEAAGGPYEQYF
TGTGCCAGCAGTGAAGCTGCGGGGGGGCCGTACGAGCAGTACTTC
>TRBV11-2|.|TRBJ2-7|.
CASSLGSRGYSYEQYF
TGTGCCAGCAGCTTGGGGAGTCGGGGCTACTCCTACGAGCAGTACTTC
>TRBV7-2|.|TRBJ1-2|.
CASSLVPGSNYGYTF
TGTGCCAGCAGCTTAGTGCCAGGGTCCAACTATGGCTACACCTTC
>TRBV30|.|TRBJ1-4|.
CAWSWKGGEKLFF
TGTGCCTGGAGTTGGAAAGGGGGTGAAAAACTGTTTTTT
>TRBV11-2|.|TRBJ2-2|.
CASSLATNTGELFF
TGTGCCAGCAGCCTAGCGACTAACACCGGGGAGCTGTTTTTT
>TRBV6-1|.|TRBJ1-4|TRBD1
CASSQDRGGEKLFF
TGTGCCAGCAGCCAAGACAGGGGCGGTGAAAAACTGTTTTTT
>TRBV12-3/TRBV12-4|few|TRBJ1-2|.
CASSLFGGTSYGYTF
TGTGCCAGCAGTTTGTTTGGGGGCACCAGCTATGGCTACACCTTC
>TRBV20-1|.|TRBJ2-2|TRBD1
CSASFSDRVNTGELFF
TGCAGTGCTAGCTTCTCCGACAGGGTGAACACCGGGGAGCTGTTTTTT
>TRBV25-1|.|TRBJ2-7|.
CASSEYWRHGEQYF
TGTGCCAGCAGTGAATATTGGCGACATGGCGAGCAGTACTTC
>TRBV4-1|.|TRBJ2-5|.
CASSQESLWGIEETQYF
TGCGCCAGCAGCCAAGAGTCCCTATGGGGGATCGAAGAGACCCAGTACTTC
>TRBV20-1|.|TRBJ2-3|TRBD2
CSADGASGGRRQYF
TGCAGTGCTGATGGGGCTAGCGGGGGCCGTAGGCAGTATTTT
>TRBV30|few|TRBJ1-1|TRBD1
CAWKGDRGRNEAFF
TGTGCCTGGAAAGGCGACAGGGGGCGTAATGAAGCTTTCTTT
>TRBV3-1|.|TRBJ2-5|TRBD2
CASSQWGGIQETQYF
TGTGCCAGCAGCCAATGGGGGGGGATCCAAGAGACCCAGTACTTC
>TRBV18|few|TRBJ1-1|TRBD1
CASSPPVPDRGVSAEAFF
TGTGCCAGCTCACCACCGGTCCCAGACAGGGGCGTTTCTGCTGAAGCTTTCTTT
>TRBV6-1|.|TRBJ1-6|.
CASSEVETYNSPLHF
TGTGCCAGCAGTGAAGTAGAAACCTATAATTCACCCCTCCACTTT
>TRBV10-1|.|TRBJ2-1|TRBD2
CASSGVGGIYNEQFF
TGCGCCAGCAGTGGGGTGGGGGGGATCTACAATGAGCAGTTCTTC
>TRBV28|.|TRBJ1-1|.
CASSLRGSVNTEAFF
TGTGCCAGCAGTTTAAGGGGGTCGGTGAACACTGAAGCTTTCTTT